The source of this T cell receptor beta chain is a study of blood T cells in healthy people across ages. Each donor was a healthy Caucasian individual from Russia, aged 6 to 90. The authors ran a second PCR of about 6 to 12 cycles using a sample-barcoded 5' primer and a J-beta primer mix. TCRdb analysed the 5' RACE reads with MiXCR anew, one entry per CDR3 protein. The sample shows 450,000 to 700,000 distinct CDR3 sequences, roughly 29% of them seen only once. Germline V lookup: CDR1 SGHDT, CDR2 YYEEEE. V shed 1 base and J 7 bases; nucleotides not matched to a gene: 7. CDR3 length equals 14 residues. The clonotype was recovered from a woman in her 70s in good health. Sequencing was done on a sample of blood. V and J are TRBV5-6 and TRBJ1-2; TRBD1 agrees at 7 bases. DNA for the CDR3: TGTGCCAGCAGCTTGAACAGGGGAGAGCGTGGCTACACCTTC. This sequence encodes CASSLNRGERGYTF.